This T cell receptor (beta chain) was identified in a study of blood T cell repertoires in COVID-19. At the level of the study: T cells, B-cell-depleted T cells, or PBMCs provided the cDNA or gDNA that served as material.

Method: immunoSEQ multiplex PCR; TCRdb's copy keeps in-frame clones and lacks some. Of 120,000 or so clones in the sample, 88% were seen once. The germline gives CDR1 MNHEY, CDR2 SMNVEV (reference sequence). V shed 6 bases and J 5 bases; nucleotides not matched to a gene: 4. CDR3 length: 13 residues. Sequencing used peripheral blood. The rearrangement uses TRBV27 and TRBJ2-5; TRBD2 matches 9 bases. The TCR sequence derives from a man in his forties or fifties with acute or convalescent COVID-19. CDR3 region: CASRAGGPETQYF. The CDR3 DNA reads as TGTGCCAGCAGGGCGGGAGGGCCTGAGACCCAGTACTTC.